The 28 T cell receptor beta chains listed next were all sequenced from one sample in a study of vaccination and CD4 T cells after COVID-19. Cultured CD4+ T-cell DNA underwent Oncomine TCR Beta short-read sequencing. TCRdb re-analysed the PCR reads in MiXCR, keeping a single row per CDR3 protein. The table shows about 1,600 distinct CDR3 sequences, with around 79% occurring only once. Their cognate antigens are unknown. As to treatment: approximately 9-day PBMC culture with coronavirus spike peptide pools or control peptides (ViraFEST assay). This specimen was CD4+ T cells from blood, cultured in vitro, taken after SARS-CoV-2 vaccination. The source is a human donor who had recovered from COVID-19.

By share, this clonotype counts as medium-sized. This chain uses TRBV19 with TRBJ2-2; TRBD2 matches 9 bases. This CDR3 region has 15 residues. Germline loops: CDR1 LNHDA, CDR2 SQIVND (reference sequence). The V and J ends lost 7 bases and 6 bases, in that order; junction bases with no gene match: 9. CDR3 nucleotide sequence: TGTGCCAGTACGAAGCGGGAGGCCGGGGCCGGGGAGCTGTTTTTT. Protein sequence: CASTKREAGAGELFF.

The genes are TRBV20-1 and TRBJ2-7; the match to TRBD2 covers 8 bases. Germline loops: CDR1 DFQATT, CDR2 SNEGSKA (reference sequence). The trim removed 6 bases at V and 2 bases at J, leaving 9 bases unmatched. The CDR3 covers 14 residues. The CDR3 sequence: CSAALAGPPYEQYF. The DNA of the CDR3 is TGCAGTGCCGCCCTAGCGGGCCCACCCTACGAGCAGTACTTC.

The rearrangement links TRBV4-1 to TRBJ1-6; D unresolved. The germline CDR1 and CDR2 sequences are MGHRA and YSYEKL. The V end lost 3 bases, the J end lost 4 bases, and 7 bases lay between the germline ends. The CDR3 has 14 amino acids. The CDR3 loop is CASSQSNYNSPLHF. DNA of the CDR3: TGCGCCAGCAGCCAGAGCAATTATAATTCACCCCTCCACTTT.

V is TRBV4-2 and J is TRBJ1-1; D unresolved. The CDR3 length is 13 residues. Germline CDR1 and CDR2: LGHNA and YNFKEQ. V shed 2 bases and J shed 1 base, with 5 bases lying between them. The CDR3 bases are TGTGCCAGCAGCCAAAGCCAGAACACTGAAGCTTTCTTT. Its protein product is CASSQSQNTEAFF.

The V call is TRBV6-1, the J call TRBJ1-2; 8 positions match TRBD1. CDR3 size: 13 residues. Trimming at V came to 4 bases and at J to 6 bases, leaving 4 bases not matched to a gene. CDR1 and CDR2 from the germline V gene are MNHNS and SASEGT. The CDR3 reads CASSALQGDGYTF. The CDR3 nucleotides read TGTGCCAGCAGTGCGCTACAGGGGGATGGCTACACCTTC.

The chain has TRBV4-1 and TRBJ1-2, with a weak D call TRBD1 (6 bases). Germline V gene lookup returns CDR1 MGHRA and CDR2 YSYEKL. The V end lost 2 bases, the J end lost 6 bases, and 10 bases lay between the germline ends. This CDR3 spans 13 amino acids. The CDR3 nucleotides read TGCGCCAGCAGCCAATCAGGGGTGGATGGCTACACCTTC. Protein sequence: CASSQSGVDGYTF.

This chain links TRBV10-3 with TRBJ1-2; D is unclear. The germline gives CDR1 ENHRY, CDR2 SYGVKD. The CDR3 sequence is 14 residues long. V lost 0 bases to trimming and J lost 3 bases, with 8 bases between them. CDR3 bases: TGTGCCATCAGTGAGTCCGAGGGTTACTATGGCTACACCTTC. Protein sequence: CAISESEGYYGYTF.

The chain combines TRBV29-1 with TRBJ1-2; the D gene is possibly TRBD1 (5 bases). Germline values: CDR1 SQVTM, CDR2 ANQGSEA. V lost 4 bases and J 13 bases, leaving 13 bases between the germline ends. CDR3 length equals 10 residues. CDR3 sequence: CSVGGDEITF. Here the CDR3 DNA reads TGCAGCGTTGGGGGGGACGAGATCACCTTC.

Only one count was recorded for this clonotype. The chain carries TRBV7-2 and TRBJ1-1; weak D call: TRBD1 (5 bases). CDR3 length: 15 residues. With 5 bases removed from V and 4 bases from J, the gap between germline ends came to 17 bases. The V gene's germline CDR1 is SGHTA and CDR2 FQGNSA. CDR3 nucleotide sequence: TGTGCCAGCAGCCCGCAGCGGGGGGAGCTCACTGAAGCTTTCTTT. The encoded protein is CASSPQRGELTEAFF.

CDR3 sequence reads: CASSSFSTPLYEQYF. The CDR3 nucleotides read TGTGCCAGCAGCAGTTTCTCCACACCACTCTACGAGCAGTACTTC. This chain links TRBV28 with TRBJ2-7; no clear D. The CDR3 has 15 residues. The ends were cut back, 6 bases at V and 3 bases at J, with 18 bases in the middle. Germline CDR1 is MDHEN and CDR2 is SYDVKM.

The rearrangement uses TRBV19 and TRBJ2-5; 10 nucleotides match TRBD1. The CDR3 loop spans 16 amino acids. The V segment lost 5 bases and the J segment 2 bases; nucleotides outside the gene matches: 8. Germline V gene data show CDR1 as LNHDA and CDR2 as SQIVND (reference sequence). CDR3 in amino acids: CASSGLRDRGQETQYF. The CDR3 nucleotides read TGTGCCAGTAGTGGTTTACGGGACAGGGGACAAGAGACCCAGTACTTC.

By its share, this clonotype is medium-sized. The chain employs TRBV6-1 and TRBJ1-1, with TRBD1 as a possible D gene (5 bases). Germline V lookup: CDR1 MNHNS, CDR2 SASEGT. V was clipped by 8 bases and J by 5 bases, with 12 bases between them. The CDR3 totals 12 residues. The CDR3 here is CASGGGSTEAFF. DNA for the CDR3: TGTGCCAGCGGTGGGGGGAGTACTGAAGCTTTCTTT.

The chain employs TRBV20-1 and TRBJ2-3, with a weak D call TRBD2 (6 bases). Germline-derived CDR1 and CDR2 are DFQATT and SNEGSKA (reference sequence). The CDR3 has 13 residues. V was clipped by 4 bases and J by 6 bases, with 14 bases between them. The CDR3 DNA reads TGCAGTGCTATAGGAAGCGGAGGGGATACGCAGTATTTT. It codes for CSAIGSGGDTQYF.

As regards this clonotype: One base away lies a much larger clone, so this may be a sequencing read error. J is TRBJ1-2 and V is TRBV27; D remains ambiguous. Germline loops: CDR1 MNHEY, CDR2 SMNVEV (reference sequence). CDR3 length equals 13 residues. This CDR3 reads CASSPTSRRARAF. The CDR3 nucleotides read TGTGCCAGCAGTCCCACCTCAAGGCGAGCTAGGGCCTTC.

This clonotype showed up just a few times. The rearrangement uses TRBV20-1 and TRBJ1-5; D is ambiguous. V lost 2 bases to trimming and J lost 5 bases, with 19 bases between them. The CDR3 extends over 16 amino acids. The germline CDR1 and CDR2 sequences are DFQATT and SNEGSKA (reference sequence). CDR3 sequence (DNA): TGCAGTGCTAGAAAGCCGGGAAGTGGGGTTTATCAGCCCCAGCATTTT. It yields the protein CSARKPGSGVYQPQHF.

This clonotype was seen more than once but under ten times. This chain links TRBV7-9 with TRBJ1-2; 7 bases agree with TRBD1. The germline gives CDR1 SEHNR, CDR2 FQNEAQ (reference sequence). V lost 7 bases and J lost 4; bases outside the gene matches: 6. This CDR3 has 13 amino acids. This chain's CDR3 is CASTKDRFYGYTF. The CDR3 region has the DNA TGTGCCAGCACCAAGGACAGGTTCTATGGCTACACCTTC.

The chain couples TRBV20-1 to TRBJ1-5; no firm D call. From germline, CDR1 is DFQATT and CDR2 SNEGSKA (reference sequence). The CDR3 extends over 13 amino acids. V lost 1 base to trimming and J lost 10 bases, with 14 bases between them. The DNA for the CDR3 is TGCAGTGCTAGAGGCGCGGGGTCAGGACCCCAGCATTTT. This codes for CSARGAGSGPQHF.

A few counts support this clonotype. This chain's CDR3 is CSAKQGAHNEQFF. DNA for the CDR3: TGCAGTGCTAAACAGGGGGCCCACAATGAGCAGTTCTTC. The gene calls are TRBV20-1 and TRBJ2-1; 9 nucleotides match TRBD1. The J segment lost 5 bases and the V segment lost 4 bases, leaving 3 bases of the junction unmatched. The length of the CDR3 is 13 residues. Per germline, CDR1 DFQATT and CDR2 SNEGSKA (reference sequence).

This clonotype came up a few times. J is TRBJ1-2 and V is TRBV28; D possibly corresponds to TRBD1 (6 bases). Germline CDR1 and CDR2: MDHEN and SYDVKM. V lost 8 bases, J lost 7 bases, and 26 bases lay in between. This CDR3 has 16 residues. The CDR3, as DNA: TGTGCCAGCGTCAACCGGGACACCTCTGGATTCCGTGGCTACACCTTC. It translates to CASVNRDTSGFRGYTF.

The CDR3 sequence: CASHQGRLGTEAFF. The CDR3 bases are TGTGCCAGCCACCAGGGACGACTGGGCACTGAAGCTTTCTTT. This rearrangement joins TRBV6-1 to TRBJ1-1; TRBD1 is a possible D gene (5 bases). The V gene lost 8 bases and the J gene lost 4 bases, with 17 bases spanning the gap. CDR1 is MNHNS and CDR2 is SASEGT in the germline V gene. The length of the CDR3 is 14 residues.

The sample holds a few counts of this clonotype. The J gene is TRBJ1-5, the V gene TRBV18, with 9 bases matching TRBD1. CDR1 and CDR2 (germline): KGHSH, LQKENI. V was clipped by 3 bases and J by 2 bases; unmatched bases: 2. The CDR3 is 15 residues long. CDR3 nucleotides: TGTGCCAGCTCACCGGACAGGGGAGGCAATCAGCCCCAGCATTTT. Translating gives CASSPDRGGNQPQHF.

This chain connects TRBV28 to TRBJ1-2; 10 bases map to TRBD1. CDR3 size: 15 residues. The germline V gene has CDR1 MDHEN and CDR2 SYDVKM. V was pared by 6 bases and J by 2 bases, with 6 bases of the junction left unmatched. The CDR3: CASRGTGAENYGYTF. CDR3 in DNA: TGTGCCAGCAGGGGGACAGGGGCGGAGAACTATGGCTACACCTTC.

The chain combines TRBV7-2 with TRBJ1-1; 7 bases agree with TRBD1. The CDR3 is made up of 14 amino acids. Germline values: CDR1 SGHTA, CDR2 FQGNSA. V was pared by 5 bases and J by 4 bases, with 7 bases of the junction left unmatched. The CDR3, as DNA: TGTGCCAGCAGCCCAGACAGGGTCAGCACTGAAGCTTTCTTT. Translated, it gives CASSPDRVSTEAFF. Looking up the rest from reference TRBV7-2 and TRBJ1-1 gives the full variable domain: GAGVSQSPSNKVTEKGKDVELRCDPISGHTALYWYRQSLGQGLEFLIYFQGNSAPDKSGLPSDRFSAERTGGSVSTLTIQRTQQEDSAVYLCASSPDRVSTEAFFGQGTRLTVV.

This chain links TRBV6-1 with TRBJ1-1; D remains unclear. Germline V gives CDR1 MNHNS, CDR2 SASEGT. The CDR3 has 13 amino acids. V lost 7 bases, J lost 0 bases, and 9 bases lay in between. CDR3: CASTVNLNTEAFF. The DNA of the CDR3 is TGTGCCAGCACCGTGAATTTGAACACTGAAGCTTTCTTT.

The chain joins TRBV10-3 to TRBJ1-2; D is unclear. Germline assignment: CDR1 ENHRY and CDR2 SYGVKD. The CDR3 contains 13 residues. V gave up 4 bases and J gave up 4 bases, with 10 bases separating them. For the CDR3, the DNA is TGTGCCATCAGTGCCCGGGATGCCTATGGCTACACCTTC. Protein: CAISARDAYGYTF.

This chain uses TRBV20-1 with TRBJ1-5; D is uncertain. Germline CDR1 reads DFQATT; CDR2 reads SNEGSKA (reference sequence). V lost 3 bases and J lost 4, with 13 bases in between. This CDR3 contains 14 residues. Written as DNA, the CDR3 is TGCAGTGCTAGTAAACAGCAACTTAATCAGCCCCAGCATTTT. Translated: CSASKQQLNQPQHF.

In its sample, this clonotype was seen once. This chain connects TRBV7-9 to TRBJ1-1; a weak D match, TRBD1 (6 bases). Trimming shortened V by 1 base and J by 1 base, and 7 bases separated the two germline ends. Germline V lookup: CDR1 SEHNR, CDR2 FQNEAQ (reference sequence). The CDR3 loop spans 14 amino acids. DNA of the CDR3: TGTGCCAGCAGCTTAGGAGGGGGGAACACTGAAGCTTTCTTT. Encoded protein: CASSLGGGNTEAFF. Based on the CDR3 plus reference TRBV7-9 and TRBJ1-1, the full variable domain is DTGVSQNPRHKITKRGQNVTFRCDPISEHNRLYWYRQTLGQGPEFLTYFQNEAQLEKSRLLSDRFSAERPKGSFSTLEIQRTEQGDSAMYLCASSLGGGNTEAFFGQGTRLTVV.

The CDR3 DNA reads as TGTGCCAGCAGTGTTTCGGGGTACACTGAAGCTTTCTTT. Protein product: CASSVSGYTEAFF. The V call is TRBV6-1, the J call TRBJ1-1; D gene unclear. V was shortened by 4 bases and J by 3 bases, with 9 bases between the two germline ends. Germline assignment: CDR1 MNHNS and CDR2 SASEGT. The CDR3 consists of 13 residues.